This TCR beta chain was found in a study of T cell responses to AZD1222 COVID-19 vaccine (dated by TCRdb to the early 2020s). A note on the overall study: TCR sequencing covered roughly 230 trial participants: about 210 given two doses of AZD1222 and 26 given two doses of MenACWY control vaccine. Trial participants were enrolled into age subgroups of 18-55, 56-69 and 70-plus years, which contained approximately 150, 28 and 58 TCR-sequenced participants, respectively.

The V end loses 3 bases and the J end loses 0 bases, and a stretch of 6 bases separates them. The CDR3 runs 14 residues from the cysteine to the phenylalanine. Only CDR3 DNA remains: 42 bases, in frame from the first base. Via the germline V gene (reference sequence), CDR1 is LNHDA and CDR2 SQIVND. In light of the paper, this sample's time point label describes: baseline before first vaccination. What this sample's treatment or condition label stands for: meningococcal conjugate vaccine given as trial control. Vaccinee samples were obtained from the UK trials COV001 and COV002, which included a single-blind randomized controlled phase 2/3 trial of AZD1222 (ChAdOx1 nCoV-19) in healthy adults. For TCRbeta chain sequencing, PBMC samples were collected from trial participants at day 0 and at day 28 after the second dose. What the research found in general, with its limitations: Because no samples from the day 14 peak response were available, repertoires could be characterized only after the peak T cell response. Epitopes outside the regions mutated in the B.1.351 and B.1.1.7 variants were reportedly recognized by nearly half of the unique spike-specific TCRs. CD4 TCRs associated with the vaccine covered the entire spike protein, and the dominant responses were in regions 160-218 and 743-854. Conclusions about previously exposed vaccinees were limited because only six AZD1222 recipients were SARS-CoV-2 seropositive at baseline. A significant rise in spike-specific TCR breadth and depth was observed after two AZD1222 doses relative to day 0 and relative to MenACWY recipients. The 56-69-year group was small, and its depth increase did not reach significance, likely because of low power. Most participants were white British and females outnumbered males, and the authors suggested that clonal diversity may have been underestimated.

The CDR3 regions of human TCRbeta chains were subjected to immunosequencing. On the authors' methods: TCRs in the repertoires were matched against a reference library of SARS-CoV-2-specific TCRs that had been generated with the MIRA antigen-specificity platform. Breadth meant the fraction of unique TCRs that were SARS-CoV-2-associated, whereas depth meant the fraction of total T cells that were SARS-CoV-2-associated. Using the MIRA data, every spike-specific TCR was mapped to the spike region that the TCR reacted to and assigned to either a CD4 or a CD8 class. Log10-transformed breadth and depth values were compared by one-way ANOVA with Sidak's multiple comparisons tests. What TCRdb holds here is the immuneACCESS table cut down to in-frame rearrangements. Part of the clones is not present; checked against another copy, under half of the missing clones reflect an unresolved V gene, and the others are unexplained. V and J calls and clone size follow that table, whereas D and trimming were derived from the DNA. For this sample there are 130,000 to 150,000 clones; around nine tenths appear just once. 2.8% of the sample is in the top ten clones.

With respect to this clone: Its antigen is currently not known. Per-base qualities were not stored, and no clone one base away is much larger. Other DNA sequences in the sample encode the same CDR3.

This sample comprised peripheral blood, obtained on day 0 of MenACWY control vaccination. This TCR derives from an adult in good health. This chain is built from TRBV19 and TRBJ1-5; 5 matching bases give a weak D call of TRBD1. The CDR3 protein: CASSIQGSNQPQHF. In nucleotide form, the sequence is TGTGCCAGTAGTATCCAGGGTAGCAATCAGCCCCAGCATTTT.